This TCR beta chain was captured in a study of OX40 agonist ivuxolimab in advanced cancers. Measured with immunoSEQ multiplex PCR; TCRdb has only the in-frame clones, and not every one. The table shows 75,000 to 95,000 clones, with around 80% occurring only once. The study's findings and limits: The CD4+ and CD8+ T cells in the blood had expanded clonally by week 6 at 0.1 to 3.0 mg/kg. Certain nonresponding patients likewise had low normalized T-cell clonal expansion.

Blood got drawn at baseline, again on cycle 4 day 1, and then on cycle 7 day 1. Trimming took off 0 bases at V and 6 bases at J, with 9 bases between the two ends. The CDR3 is 14 residues long. CDR1 and CDR2 from the germline V gene are LGHNA and YNFKEQ. Points on this clone: The antigen is undetermined.

Sequencing used CD4+ or CD8+ T cells sorted from blood, obtained in a trial of the OX40 agonist ivuxolimab. The V call is TRBV4-2, the J call TRBJ2-1, with D perhaps matching TRBD1 or TRBD2 (5 bases each). The source of this sequence is an adult with an advanced solid tumor such as melanoma, head and neck, liver or kidney cancer. The CDR3 reads CASSQDGTVNEQFF. The DNA for the CDR3 is TGTGCCAGCAGCCAAGACGGGACCGTCAATGAGCAGTTCTTC.